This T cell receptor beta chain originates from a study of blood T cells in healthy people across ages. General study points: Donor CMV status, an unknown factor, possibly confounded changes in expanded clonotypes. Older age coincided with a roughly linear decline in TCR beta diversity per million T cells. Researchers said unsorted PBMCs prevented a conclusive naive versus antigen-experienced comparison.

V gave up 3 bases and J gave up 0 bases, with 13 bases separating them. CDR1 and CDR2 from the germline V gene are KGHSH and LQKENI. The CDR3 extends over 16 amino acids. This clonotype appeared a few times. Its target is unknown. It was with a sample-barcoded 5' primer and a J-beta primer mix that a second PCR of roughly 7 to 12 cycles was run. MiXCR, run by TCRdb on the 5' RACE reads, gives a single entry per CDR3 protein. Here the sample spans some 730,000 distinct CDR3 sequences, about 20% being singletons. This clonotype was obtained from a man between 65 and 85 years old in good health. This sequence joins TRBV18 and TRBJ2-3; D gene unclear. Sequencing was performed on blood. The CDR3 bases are TGTGCCAGCTCACCCGGCTCCCGGTCTAGCACAGATACGCAGTATTTT. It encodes CASSPGSRSSTDTQYF.